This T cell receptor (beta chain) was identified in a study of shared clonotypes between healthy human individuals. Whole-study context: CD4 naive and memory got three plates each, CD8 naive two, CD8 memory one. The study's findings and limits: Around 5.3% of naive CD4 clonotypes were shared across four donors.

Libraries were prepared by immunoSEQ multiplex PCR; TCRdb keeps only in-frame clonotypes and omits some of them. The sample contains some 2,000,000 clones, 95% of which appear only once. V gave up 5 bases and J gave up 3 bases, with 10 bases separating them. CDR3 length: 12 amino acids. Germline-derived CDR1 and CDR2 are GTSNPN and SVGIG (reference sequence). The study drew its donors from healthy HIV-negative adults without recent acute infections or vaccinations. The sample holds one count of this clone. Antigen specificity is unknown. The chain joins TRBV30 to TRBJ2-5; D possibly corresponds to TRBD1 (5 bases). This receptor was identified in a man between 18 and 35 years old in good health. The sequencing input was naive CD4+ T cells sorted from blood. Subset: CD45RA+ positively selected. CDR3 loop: CAWGSGKETQYF. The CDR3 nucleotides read TGTGCCTGGGGATCAGGGAAAGAGACCCAGTACTTC. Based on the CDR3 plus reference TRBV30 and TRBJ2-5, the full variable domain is SQTIHQWPATLVQPVGSPLSLECTVEGTSNPNLYWYRQAAGRGLQLLFYSVGIGQISSEVPQNLSASRPQDRQFILSSKKLLLSDSGFYLCAWGSGKETQYFGPGTRLLVL.